The present entry profiles one TCR beta chain with its context. This clone was seen repeatedly, ten times or more. Its antigen specificity is not known. Within one base of it there is no much larger clone, and no base qualities were kept. This sample is drawn from a study of blood T cell repertoires in COVID-19 (dated by TCRdb to the early 2020s). At the level of the whole study: Collaborator samples came from the United States, Italy and Spain and covered acute and convalescent phases of COVID-19. The prospective study material was composed of cDNA or gDNA derived from T cells, B-cell-depleted T cells, or PBMCs. Deeply sampled blood TCRbeta repertoires from subjects exposed to, actively infected with, or recovered from COVID-19 were included in the dataset. The repertoires were released in a freely available public database meant as a resource for research on the immune response to SARS-CoV-2. The samples were drawn from two sources: the first 160 participants of the ongoing ImmuneRACE study, and 1,000 to 1,500 subjects contributed by 6 global collaborators. A de-identified subject ID, COVID-19 status, age in years and sex were almost always included in the sample metadata. HLA class I and class II types, where available, came from metadata supplied by the sample provider rather than from assay-based typing. Study-wide findings and limitations: Clinical and demographic metadata were provided uncurated, with the amount varying by source and participant.

Collaborating institutions collected whole blood in K2EDTA tubes following their own protocols. For TCRbeta analysis, collaborators shipped samples as frozen whole blood, isolated PBMCs, or DNA extracted from either of those sample types. The CDR3 has 14 amino acids, counting the end cysteine and phenylalanine. Kept here is only the CDR3 DNA, which spans 42 bases and is read in frame from base 1. As encoded in the germline V gene, CDR1 is SGHTA while CDR2 is FQGNSA. Relative to germline, V is 2 bases shorter and J is 4 bases shorter, with 9 bases between their ends. TCRbeta CDR3 regions were amplified from genomic DNA using the immunoSEQ Assay, a bias-controlled multiplex PCR. As for the authors' bioinformatics: Nucleated cell counts per sample were estimated from amplification of reference gene primers within the assay. To quantify the absolute abundance of each unique TCRbeta CDR3 rearrangement, sequence reads were collapsed and filtered. For each sample, productive Simpson clonality was calculated as the square root of Simpson's diversity index over productive rearrangements. The table comes from immuneACCESS by way of TCRdb, which keeps in-frame sequences with V and J called. Part of the clones is missing from these tables; in studies checked, under half for an unresolved V gene and the rest for unknown reasons. V, J and clone size were drawn from that table, and D and trimming were deduced from the DNA. Within this sample are about 250,000 clones, with 70% to 90% of them counted one time only. The top ten clonotypes cover 3% to 3.5% of the sample.

This TCR came from a man aged 18 to 30 with active or convalescent COVID-19. Material for sequencing was peripheral blood. This chain is built from TRBV7-2 and TRBJ1-3; perhaps TRBD1 is the D gene, with 5 bases matching. CDR3 sequence: CASSLQGRGNTIYF. The DNA sequence is TGTGCCAGCAGCTTACAGGGCAGGGGAAACACCATATATTTT.